This is a list of T cell receptor beta chains from one sample in a study of shared clonotypes between healthy human individuals. Assay used: immunoSEQ multiplex PCR; TCRdb lists only in-frame clones, some missing. This table holds about 2.1 million clones, about 93% found once. Sequenced input: naive CD8+ T cells from PBMCs. Every receptor here comes from a man between 18 and 29 years old in good health. Some clones in this sample may be carry-over from other donors' samples. Both conserved end residues are part of each CDR3. D genes are given only for firm matches. For some rows the clone size is stated as once, few or many, or as a class when expanded; others skip it.

>TRBV6-5|TRBD1|NA|TRBJ1-2
TGTGCCAGCAGCACCGGGACAGCCTATGGCTACACCTTC
CASSTGTAYGYTF
>TRBV28|NA|NA|TRBJ1-1
TGTGCCAGCCGAGGGCACGTGACGACCACTGAAGCTTTCTTT
CASRGHVTTTEAFF
>TRBV19|TRBD2|NA|TRBJ2-3
TGTGCCAGTAGTACCTCGGGGAATAAACTATGGCGGGAGCGTACAGATACGCAGTATTTT
CASSTSGNKLWRERTDTQYF
>TRBV7-9|NA|NA|TRBJ1-5
TGTGCCAGCAGCTCCGGGGGAAGCAATCAGCCCCAGCATTTT
CASSSGGSNQPQHF
>TRBV27|NA|NA|TRBJ2-5
TGTGCCAGCAGAGCCACCCATTCCCGGACGGACCAAGAGACCCAGTACTTC
CASRATHSRTDQETQYF
>TRBV7-3|NA|NA|TRBJ2-3
TGTGCCAGCAGCCGAGTACAGGAGGATACGCAGTATTTT
CASSRVQEDTQYF
>TRBV27|NA|once|TRBJ2-7
TGTGCCAGCAGTTTCGGACTCAACTACGAGCAGTACTTC
CASSFGLNYEQYF
>TRBV7-9|NA|NA|TRBJ2-1
TGTGCCAGCAGCTTAGGGCAGGGCACCTACAATGAGCAGTTCTTC
CASSLGQGTYNEQFF
>TRBV28|NA|NA|TRBJ2-7
TGTGCCAGCAGTGGATTGGTCGAGCAGTACTTC
CASSGLVEQYF
>TRBV27|NA|few|TRBJ1-1
TGTGCCAGCGCTATAGGGCTGAACACTGAAGCTTTCTTT
CASAIGLNTEAFF
>TRBV7-6|NA|once|TRBJ2-7
TGTGCCAGCAGCTCTTACCTGAACGCCGACAGCCGAGTCGCCTACGAGCAGTACTTC
CASSSYLNADSRVAYEQYF
>TRBV9|NA|NA|TRBJ1-1
TGTGCCAGCAGCGTAGGCCACCCCGGAACTGAAGCTTTCTTT
CASSVGHPGTEAFF
>TRBV4-3|NA|NA|TRBJ1-1
TGCGCCAGCAGCCAAGATACCTACCTAAAGGTGCCCTTATACACTGAAGCTTTCTTT
CASSQDTYLKVPLYTEAFF
>TRBV27|NA|NA|TRBJ2-5
TGTGCCAGCAGTTTATCGTTTCCGACTGGGGGCCAAGAGACCCAGTACTTC
CASSLSFPTGGQETQYF
>TRBV6-1|NA|NA|TRBJ2-7
TGTGCCAGCAGTGAAATCGCCGGGTCCAACTACGAGCAGTACTTC
CASSEIAGSNYEQYF
>TRBV2|NA|NA|TRBJ2-3
TGTGCCAGCAGTGAATGGGGCGGGCTCCTCACAGATACGCAGTATTTT
CASSEWGGLLTDTQYF
>TRBV18|TRBD2|NA|TRBJ2-5
TGTGCCAGCTCACCGTCAGGACTAGCGGAACAAGAGACCCAGTACTTC
CASSPSGLAEQETQYF
>TRBV27|NA|NA|TRBJ1-1
TGTGCCAGCAGTCACAATGCAGCAATGAACACTGAAGCTTTCTTT
CASSHNAAMNTEAFF
>TRBV9|NA|NA|TRBJ2-4
TGTGCCAGCAGCCCCGGGGGGCCGGTTTCCGAAAACATTCAGTACTTC
CASSPGGPVSENIQYF
>TRBV6-1|TRBD1|NA|TRBJ1-5
TGTGCCAGCAGTGGAGGACAGGGGGTTCTTATCAGTCCCCAGCATTTT
CASSGGQGVLISPQHF
>TRBV6-1|NA|NA|TRBJ1-1
TGTGCCATCGGACTCGGGGGCTACACTGAAGCTTTCTTT
CAIGLGGYTEAFF
>TRBV7-2|NA|NA|TRBJ2-7
TGTGCCAGCAGCTCCGGAGGCGGGGACAGCTACGAGCAGTACTTC
CASSSGGGDSYEQYF
>TRBV19|TRBD1|NA|TRBJ1-1
TGTGCCAGTAGCAGGGACAGGGAGGGTGTTTGGGGCACTGAAGCTTTCTTT
CASSRDREGVWGTEAFF
>TRBV2|NA|NA|TRBJ1-4
TGTGCCAGCAGCCGCCATATTGCAACTAATGAAAAACTGTTTTTT
CASSRHIATNEKLFF
>TRBV10-1|TRBD1|NA|TRBJ1-1
TGCGCCAGCAGTGAGAAACCGGGACAGGTGGGCACTGAAGCTTTCTTT
CASSEKPGQVGTEAFF
>TRBV7-2|NA|NA|TRBJ2-1
TGTGCCAGCAGCATAATTGCCTCTTTCCACAATGAGCAGTTCTTC
CASSIIASFHNEQFF
>TRBV15|NA|once|TRBJ2-7
TGTGCCACCAGCAGACCCACCGGGCCCACTACCTACGAGCAGTACTTC
CATSRPTGPTTYEQYF
>TRBV27|NA|NA|TRBJ1-1
TGTGCCAGCAGTTTATTGGGTACAGGCACTGAAGCTTTCTTT
CASSLLGTGTEAFF
>TRBV7-9|TRBD2|NA|TRBJ2-3
TGTGCCAGCAGCTTATTGGGCCTAGCGGAGCCGCACAGCTCAGATACGCAGTATTTT
CASSLLGLAEPHSSDTQYF
>TRBV29-1|TRBD1|NA|TRBJ2-7
TGCAGCGCAACAGGGGACTACGAGCAGTACTTC
CSATGDYEQYF
>TRBV4-3|NA|NA|TRBJ1-1
TGCGCCAGCAGCCAAGATTCCGGAGGAACTGAAGCTTTCTTT
CASSQDSGGTEAFF
>TRBV29-1|NA|NA|TRBJ1-2
TGCAGCGTTGAGGGGCAGGGCAGTGTTTATGGCTACACCTTC
CSVEGQGSVYGYTF
>TRBV29-1|NA|NA|TRBJ2-5
TGCAGCGTTGATAGGCCAGGGGACCCGAAAAAAGAGACCCAGTACTTC
CSVDRPGDPKKETQYF
>TRBV10-3|NA|NA|TRBJ2-2
TGTGCCATCAGTGGAGGGCCGGACACCGGGGAGCTGTTTTTT
CAISGGPDTGELFF
>TRBV13|NA|NA|TRBJ2-3
TGTGCCAGCAGCTTAGCGGGAGCAGATACGCAGTATTTT
CASSLAGADTQYF
>TRBV18|NA|NA|TRBJ2-1
TGTGCCAGCTCACCCCCGTCAACCAATGAGCAGTTCTTC
CASSPPSTNEQFF
>TRBV19|NA|NA|TRBJ1-1
TGTGCCAGTAGTAATATCGGGCGAAACACTGAAGCTTTCTTT
CASSNIGRNTEAFF
>TRBV27|NA|NA|TRBJ1-4
TGTGCCAGCAGTTTATCCAGGGGTATGGAGGAAAAACTGTTTTTT
CASSLSRGMEEKLFF
>TRBV5-5|NA|NA|TRBJ1-2
TGTGCCAGCAGCTTGGGGGGGCTGGCTGGCTACACCTTC
CASSLGGLAGYTF
>TRBV7-9|NA|once|TRBJ1-2
TGTGCCAGCAGCCCCTCGGGCGGCGGGGGAATCTATGGCTACACCTTC
CASSPSGGGGIYGYTF
>TRBV13|TRBD1|NA|TRBJ1-1
TGTGCCAGCAGCCCCACACAGGGGGGGGCCACTGAAGCTTTCTTT
CASSPTQGGATEAFF
>TRBV29-1|TRBD2|NA|TRBJ2-5
TGCAGCGTTGGGACTAGCGGGATGTACCAAGAGACCCAGTACTTC
CSVGTSGMYQETQYF
>TRBV27|NA|NA|TRBJ2-7
TGTGCCAGCAGTCCCCTGGGACCTCACGAGCAGTACTTC
CASSPLGPHEQYF
>TRBV7-9|TRBD1|NA|TRBJ1-1
TGTGCCAGCAGCTTAGAGACAGGGCCGGTCATGAACACTGAAGCTTTCTTT
CASSLETGPVMNTEAFF
>TRBV29-1|TRBD1|NA|TRBJ2-5
TGCAGCGCAAGACAGGGCAGGGAGCAGTACTTC
CSARQGREQYF
>TRBV27|NA|NA|TRBJ2-6
TGTGCCAGCAGTTTATCGCCGGGCTCTGGGGCCAACGTCCTGACTTTC
CASSLSPGSGANVLTF